The TCR beta chain described here comes from a study of T cell repertoires in cytomegalovirus infection. Across the study: CMV infection plus the matching HLA type was flagged by public TCR beta signatures. Findings and limits, study-wide: CMV-specific TCR beta clonotypes restricted by HLA-C were the ones dominating the ex vivo response. Cumulated frequencies of public TCR beta families served to identify carriers of CMV plus the relevant HLA.

Comment on this clonotype: The antigen is undetermined.

MiXCR was run by TCRdb on the reads, yielding one entry per CDR3 protein. The sample holds a few hundred thousand distinct CDR3 sequences, around 27% seen once. The CDR3 is 14 amino acids. The trim removed 3 bases at V and 10 bases at J, leaving 8 bases unmatched. Sequencing was done on a sample of PBMCs. The chain is built from TRBV12-3 or TRBV12-4 and TRBJ2-1, with TRBD2 matching 8 bases. This TCR derives from a human donor in good health (CMV status not recorded). Some clones in this sample may be carry-over from other donors' samples. This chain's CDR3 is CASSLSGSGGEQFF. The CDR3 bases are TGTGCCAGCAGTTTGAGCGGCTCGGGAGGGGAGCAGTTCTTC.